A single sample is the source of the 2 T cell receptor beta chains below, sequenced in a study of T cells in Graves' hyperthyroidism and ophthalmopathy. The source material, RNA transcripts, was used to amplify TCR beta CDR3 regions. When the TCR CDR3 underwent first-round RT-PCR, the HTBI primer set was used. MiXCR was run by TCRdb on the multiplex PCR reads, yielding one entry per CDR3 protein. The repertoire holds over 700,000 distinct CDR3 sequences, with 38% as singletons. Sequencing was carried out using blood. The receptors come from a man between 18 and 29 years old with Graves' hyperthyroidism.

J is TRBJ2-2 and V is TRBV7-8, with D hard to call. The CDR3 is 12 amino acids. The germline V gene encodes CDR1 SGHVS and CDR2 FQNEAQ. In DNA, the CDR3 is TGTGCTAGGCAGTTGAACACCGGGGAGCTGTTTTTT. Its translation is CARQLNTGELFF. Looking up the rest from reference TRBV7-8 and TRBJ2-2 gives the full variable domain: GAGVSQSPRYKVAKRGQDVALRCDPISGHVSLFWYQQALGQGPEFLTYFQNEAQLDKSGLPSDRFFAERPEGSVSTLKIQRTQQEDSAVYLCARQLNTGELFFGEGSRLTVL.

This rearrangement joins TRBV27 to TRBJ1-1, with D perhaps matching TRBD1 (5 bases). The V end lost 4 bases, the J end lost 7 bases, and 13 bases lay between the germline ends. The CDR3 totals 13 residues. CDR1 is MNHEY and CDR2 is SMNVEV in the germline V gene (reference sequence). CDR3 in amino acids: CASSSQAPIEAFF. CDR3 sequence (DNA): TGTGCCAGCAGTTCACAGGCACCGATTGAAGCTTTCTTT.